Each of the 29 T cell receptor beta chains below was sequenced from the same sample in a study of shared clonotypes between healthy human individuals. Some clones are missing from TCRdb's copy, which holds only in-frame ones; the method was immunoSEQ multiplex PCR. The table includes approximately 1,000,000 clones, roughly 74% detected once. Specimen: memory CD4+ T cells from PBMCs. Stated subset: CD45RA-negative fraction. The receptors originated from a man aged 18 to 29 in good health. Some clones in this sample may be carry-over from other donors' samples.

This chain connects TRBV21-1 to TRBJ1-2. TRBV21-1 is flagged as a pseudogene. The CDR3 consists of 14 residues. The CDR3 DNA reads TGTGCCAGCAGCACGTGGGGGGGCATCTATGGCTACACCTTC. It yields the protein CASSTWGGIYGYTF.

This chain links TRBV5-1 with TRBJ2-2, with TRBD2 matching 8 bases. The V gene end was trimmed by 4 bases and the J gene end by 2 bases; junction bases not matched to a gene: 7. Per the germline V gene, CDR1 is SGHRS and CDR2 is YFSETQ. The CDR3 has 16 amino acids. The CDR3 is CASSGGLVLNTGELFF. The CDR3 DNA reads TGCGCCAGCAGCGGGGGACTAGTATTAAACACCGGGGAGCTGTTTTTT.

The V and J genes are TRBV6-6 and TRBJ2-7; possible D gene TRBD2, 5 bases. This CDR3 has 13 residues. The germline CDR1 and CDR2 sequences are MNHNY and SVGAGI (reference sequence). Between the trimmed V and J ends, which lost 2 bases and 2 bases, there was a span of 7 bases. CDR3 loop: CASSYELAYEQYF. CDR3 nucleotides: TGTGCCAGCAGTTACGAACTAGCCTACGAGCAGTACTTC.

This clone was recorded once. This chain links TRBV6-6 with TRBJ1-1, with 9 bases aligning to TRBD1. Germline values: CDR1 MNHNY, CDR2 SVGAGI (reference sequence). V dropped 7 bases and J dropped 6; count of bases not matched to a gene: 12. The CDR3 totals 15 residues. DNA for the CDR3: TGTGCCAGCATCCAAAGGGATCGACAGGGGGCTGAAGCTTTCTTT. It yields the protein CASIQRDRQGAEAFF.

This clone has only a few counts. This chain joins TRBV5-1 and TRBJ2-7; D is ambiguous. V was trimmed by 1 base and J by 0 bases, leaving 11 bases between them. The CDR3 length is 15 residues. The germline V gene encodes CDR1 SGHRS and CDR2 YFSETQ. Here the CDR3 reads CASSLSAISSYEQYF. CDR3 DNA: TGCGCCAGCAGCTTGTCAGCGATCAGCTCCTACGAGCAGTACTTC.

The V gene is TRBV7-8, the J gene TRBJ1-2; D perhaps matches TRBD1 (5 bases). CDR3 length equals 15 residues. Germline V gene lookup returns CDR1 SGHVS and CDR2 FQNEAQ. Trimming left V 7 bases short and J 0 bases short, with 15 bases between. In DNA form, the CDR3 reads TGTGCCAGCACCCCGGGGGTGCCAACTAACTATGGCTACACCTTC. Translated: CASTPGVPTNYGYTF.

V gene TRBV7-9 combines with J gene TRBJ1-1; 7 bases map to TRBD1. The CDR3 length is 13 residues. Trimming took 5 bases from V and 6 from J; bases not matched to a gene: 6. Germline loops: CDR1 SEHNR, CDR2 FQNEAQ (reference sequence). In DNA, the CDR3 is TGTGCCAGCAGCAGGGGGCCCTTTTCTGAAGCTTTCTTT. Translation: CASSRGPFSEAFF.

The rearrangement uses TRBV7-9 and TRBJ2-6; TRBD1 matches 7 bases. The germline gives CDR1 SEHNR, CDR2 FQNEAQ (reference sequence). The CDR3 extends over 18 amino acids. With V trimmed by 7 bases and J by 0 bases, 12 bases remained unmatched. CDR3 sequence reads: CASIKTGRLVSGANVLTF. The CDR3 nucleotides read TGTGCCAGCATCAAGACAGGGAGATTGGTCTCTGGGGCCAACGTCCTGACTTTC.

V is TRBV6-5 and J is TRBJ1-1; 7 nucleotides agree with TRBD1. This CDR3 is built from 16 residues. Germline-derived CDR1 and CDR2 are MNHEY and SVGAGI. The V gene end was trimmed by 0 bases and the J gene end by 3 bases; junction bases not matched to a gene: 7. DNA for the CDR3: TGTGCCAGCAGTTACTCGTCGTCAGGGGGACACACTGAAGCTTTCTTT. It is translated as CASSYSSSGGHTEAFF.

V usage is TRBV20-1 and J usage is TRBJ2-2; D uncertain. This CDR3 region has 11 residues. CDR1 and CDR2 from the germline V gene are DFQATT and SNEGSKA (reference sequence). V lost 3 bases and J lost 7, with 6 bases in between. CDR3 region: CSARKVGELFF. The CDR3 coding sequence is TGCAGTGCTAGGAAAGTCGGGGAGCTGTTTTTT.

The chain joins TRBV25-1 to TRBJ2-7; no clear D. Trimming shortened V by 1 base and J by 3 bases, and 4 bases separated the two germline ends. The V gene's germline CDR1 is MGHDK and CDR2 SYGVNS. CDR3 length: 12 amino acids. The CDR3 is CASSEWGYEQYF. CDR3 sequence (DNA): TGTGCCAGCAGTGAATGGGGCTACGAGCAGTACTTC.

J is TRBJ2-3 and V is TRBV6-6; TRBD2 matches 14 bases. Germline V gene lookup returns CDR1 MNHNY and CDR2 SVGAGI (reference sequence). Losses at the gene ends were 7 bases for V and 6 bases for J; bases not matched to a gene: 9. CDR3 length: 16 amino acids. For the CDR3, the DNA is TGTGCCAGCAACCGACTAGCGGGAGGGCTGTTCGATACGCAGTATTTT. It specifies CASNRLAGGLFDTQYF.

The chain couples TRBV11-2 to TRBJ2-1, with 13 positions matching TRBD2. Germline loops: CDR1 SGHAT, CDR2 FQNNGV. The CDR3 has 15 residues. J was trimmed by 9 bases and V by 6 bases; bases with no gene match: 8. The CDR3 reads CASRGLAGPRVEQFF. In nucleotides, the CDR3 is TGTGCCAGCAGGGGACTAGCGGGGCCTAGGGTTGAGCAGTTCTTC.

The rearrangement joins TRBV11-1 to TRBJ1-5; D is ambiguous. Germline V gene data show CDR1 as SGHAT and CDR2 as FQDESV (reference sequence). The CDR3 is 13 amino acids. The V end lost 5 bases, the J end lost 6 bases, and 11 bases lay between the germline ends. Written as DNA, the CDR3 is TGTGCCAGCAGCCGAAATTGGGGTCAGCCCCAGCATTTT. Translated: CASSRNWGQPQHF.

This clone was seen a few times. The V gene is TRBV6-4, the J gene TRBJ2-6, with D possibly TRBD1 on 6 matching bases. The germline V gene has CDR1 MRHNA and CDR2 SNTAGT. V was shortened by 0 bases and J by 3 bases, with 6 bases between the two germline ends. There are 15 residues in the CDR3. The CDR3: CASSDSQGGANVLTF. CDR3 sequence (DNA): TGTGCCAGCAGTGACTCACAGGGTGGGGCCAACGTCCTGACTTTC.

The count of this clone is one. This specimen includes other DNA sequences encoding the same CDR3. V gene TRBV19 combines with J gene TRBJ2-7, with 11 nucleotides matching TRBD1. CDR3 size: 14 residues. In germline, CDR1 is LNHDA, CDR2 SQIVND (reference sequence). V trimming: 6 bases; J trimming: 4 bases; junction bases outside the gene matches: 5. CDR3 nucleotides: TGTGCCAGTAGCCGGGACAGGGGGAATTACGAGCAGTACTTC. Translated: CASSRDRGNYEQYF.

Concerning this clone itself: Other nucleotide sequences in the sample specify the same CDR3. V and J are TRBV7-7 and TRBJ2-5; D is unresolved. The CDR3 is 11 residues long. Germline CDR1 and CDR2: SSHAT and FNYEAQ (reference sequence). Trimming removed 4 bases at V and 5 bases at J, with 5 bases between. The CDR3 DNA is TGTGCCAGCAGCTCAGGCGAGACCCAGTACTTC. The encoded protein is CASSSGETQYF. The full variable domain, with the rest looked up from reference TRBV7-7 and TRBJ2-5, is GAGVSQSPRYKVTKRGQDVTLRCDPISSHATLYWYQQALGQGPEFLTYFNYEAQPDKSGLPSDRFSAERPEGSISTLTIQRTEQRDSAMYRCASSSGETQYFGPGTRLLVL.

The rearrangement joins TRBV19 to TRBJ2-7; no reliable D call. Trimming took off 3 bases at V and 7 bases at J, with 22 bases between the two ends. From germline, CDR1 is LNHDA and CDR2 SQIVND (reference sequence). The CDR3 spans 16 residues. The CDR3: CASSMNLTKIVGEQYF. The DNA of the CDR3 is TGTGCCAGTAGTATGAATTTAACCAAAATTGTGGGGGAGCAGTACTTC.

This rearrangement joins TRBV19 to TRBJ2-3; D perhaps matches TRBD2 (6 bases). V lost 1 base and J lost 7, with 9 bases in between. Germline CDR1 and CDR2: LNHDA and SQIVND (reference sequence). This CDR3 region has 13 residues. The CDR3 spells CASSIVGGNTQYF. In DNA form, the CDR3 reads TGTGCCAGTAGTATAGTTGGAGGGAATACGCAGTATTTT.

There are a few counts of this clone. The chain has TRBV4-2 and TRBJ2-2; 8 positions match TRBD2. The CDR3 runs to 16 residues. Looked up from germline, CDR1 is LGHNA and CDR2 is YNFKEQ. The V segment lost 4 bases and the J segment 5 bases; nucleotides outside the gene matches: 9. The CDR3 spells CASSPAGLAVTGELFF. In DNA form, the CDR3 reads TGTGCCAGCAGCCCAGCCGGACTAGCAGTAACCGGGGAGCTGTTTTTT.

This chain's CDR3 is CASSPGIAVQETQYF. DNA of the CDR3: TGTGCCAGCAGCCCCGGGATAGCCGTCCAAGAGACCCAGTACTTC. The rearrangement uses TRBV11-3 and TRBJ2-5; weak D call: TRBD2 (5 bases). Trimming removed 5 bases at V and 1 base at J, with 14 bases between. Per the germline V gene, CDR1 is SGHNT and CDR2 is YENEEA. The CDR3 loop spans 15 amino acids.

The chain is built from TRBV5-4 and TRBJ2-7, with D perhaps TRBD1 or TRBD2 (6 bases each). The CDR3 has 15 amino acids. Between the trimmed V and J ends, which lost 5 bases and 7 bases, there was a span of 22 bases. The germline CDR1 and CDR2 sequences are SGHNT and YYREEE (reference sequence). CDR3 amino acids: CASSFRGVHGGEQYF. In DNA, the CDR3 is TGTGCCAGCAGTTTCAGGGGTGTCCACGGGGGAGAGCAGTACTTC.

CDR3 in amino acids: CASSQATSGSLGGYEQYF. CDR3 DNA: TGCGCCAGCAGCCAAGCGACTAGCGGGAGCTTAGGAGGCTACGAGCAGTACTTC. The chain recombines TRBV4-3 with TRBJ2-7; 12 bases line up with TRBD2. V trimming: 1 base; J trimming: 3 bases; junction bases outside the gene matches: 10. This CDR3 comprises 18 residues. Per the germline V gene, CDR1 is LGHNA and CDR2 is YSLEER.

V and J are TRBV5-4 and TRBJ2-1; TRBD2 aligns across 10 bases. Germline CDR1 SGHNT, CDR2 YYREEE (reference sequence). V lost 1 base, J lost 0 bases, and 10 bases stayed unmatched. This CDR3 comprises 19 residues. CDR3 in DNA: TGTGCCAGCAGCTTGTTGCGGGCTAGCGGGGGACTCTCCTACAATGAGCAGTTCTTC. It translates to CASSLLRASGGLSYNEQFF.

This rearrangement joins TRBV28 to TRBJ1-6; D remains unclear. The CDR3 is 16 amino acids. V dropped 7 bases and J dropped 2 bases, with 15 bases sitting between them. Germline V gene lookup returns CDR1 MDHEN and CDR2 SYDVKM. The CDR3 region has the DNA TGTGCCAGCACCACCTGGGGAGGGACCTATAATTCACCCCTCCACTTT. This gives the protein CASTTWGGTYNSPLHF.

This clone was seen a single time. The chain employs TRBV7-8 and TRBJ2-7; 9 nucleotides line up with TRBD1. This CDR3 has 14 amino acids. Per the germline V gene, CDR1 is SGHVS and CDR2 is FQNEAQ. V was clipped by 4 bases and J by 7 bases; unmatched bases: 8. The CDR3 nucleotides read TGTGCCAGCAGCTCCCGGGACAGGGATGGGGAGCAGTACTTC. Its translation is CASSSRDRDGEQYF.

This chain uses TRBV2 with TRBJ2-3, with 9 nucleotides matching TRBD1. V shed 5 bases and J 3 bases; nucleotides not matched to a gene: 6. Germline-derived CDR1 and CDR2 are SNHLY and FYNNEI. The CDR3 length is 15 residues. CDR3 nucleotides: TGTGCCAGCAGTTTTACCGGGACAGGGACAGATACGCAGTATTTT. It specifies CASSFTGTGTDTQYF.

This chain links TRBV5-1 with TRBJ2-7; D is ambiguous. Germline loops: CDR1 SGHRS, CDR2 YFSETQ. The CDR3 spans 14 residues. V was cut by 1 base and J by 2 bases, with 10 bases left in between. CDR3 DNA sequence: TGCGCCAGCAGCTTGATACCAGAAGCCTACGAGCAGTACTTC. Translated: CASSLIPEAYEQYF.

The chain employs TRBV27 and TRBJ2-7, with a weak D call TRBD2 (6 bases). Germline CDR1 and CDR2: MNHEY and SMNVEV (reference sequence). Trimming stripped 6 bases from V and 5 bases from J, with 17 bases between. The CDR3 contains 14 residues. CDR3 in DNA: TGTGCCAGCAGGTCCCGCAGGGAGGCCCACGAGCAGTACTTC. Translating it yields CASRSRREAHEQYF.